These T cell receptor beta chains were read from a single sample in a study of shared clonotypes between healthy human individuals. The repertoire was sequenced with immunoSEQ multiplex PCR; TCRdb's copy has only in-frame clones and lacks some. The sample lists about 2 million clones; roughly 95% were seen once. Sequenced: naive CD8+ T cells sorted from blood. Receptors originate from a man between 18 and 29 years old in good health. Each CDR3 is given with its conserved first and last residue. The D gene is left open where the match is weak. The listing skips clone size in some rows; elsewhere it reads once, few, many or a size class.

abundance	d_gene	v_gene	j_gene	CDR3nt	CDR3aa
-	TRBD1	TRBV4-2	TRBJ1-6	TGTGCCAGCAGCCAAGGAATCACAGGGGGCGCTTCTCATTCACCCCTCCACTTT	CASSQGITGGASHSPLHF
-	-	TRBV11-1	TRBJ2-5	TGTGCCAGCAGCTTATGGAGGGGGGAGACCCAGTACTTC	CASSLWRGETQYF
-	TRBD2	TRBV9	TRBJ2-1	TGTGCCAGCAGCGTAGTGGTAGCGGGAGACGAGCAGTTCTTC	CASSVVVAGDEQFF
-	-	TRBV7-9	TRBJ1-5	TGTGCCAGCAGCTTACGCCCGCGCGACAGTAGCAATCAGCCCCAGCATTTT	CASSLRPRDSSNQPQHF
-	TRBD2	TRBV9	TRBJ2-7	TGTGCCAGCAGCGTAGAAGGTCTAGCGGGGACCTACGAGCAGTACTTC	CASSVEGLAGTYEQYF
-	TRBD1	TRBV19	TRBJ1-1	TGTGCCAGTACAATAATGACAGGGGGCCAAGCTTTCTTT	CASTIMTGGQAFF
-	-	TRBV19	TRBJ1-5	TGTGCCAGCCAAGGTCAGGGATATCAGCCCCAGCATTTT	CASQGQGYQPQHF
-	TRBD2	TRBV5-5	TRBJ2-1	TGTGCCAGCAGCTTAGCGGGAGGGCCCAACAATGAGCAGTTCTTC	CASSLAGGPNNEQFF
-	-	TRBV11-2	TRBJ1-1	TGTGCCAGCAGCATAAATCCGGGACCTGAAGCTTTCTTT	CASSINPGPEAFF
-	TRBD1	TRBV28	TRBJ2-7	TGTGCCAGCAGTTTAGTCGACAGGGTCTACGAGCAGTACTTC	CASSLVDRVYEQYF
-	-	TRBV7-2	TRBJ2-5	TGTGCCAGCAGCTTCGACGGCGAAGAGACCCAGTACTTC	CASSFDGEETQYF
-	-	TRBV10-3	TRBJ1-2	TGTGCCATCAGTGAGTCGAAGGTCCTGAACTATGGCTACACCTTC	CAISESKVLNYGYTF
-	TRBD1	TRBV19	TRBJ2-5	TGTGCCAGTGGTCGACAGGGGGCGCAAAGTGGAGAGACCCAGTACTTC	CASGRQGAQSGETQYF
-	-	TRBV6-6	TRBJ1-5	TGTGCCAGCAGTCCTGATCTTCAGCCCCAGCATTTT	CASSPDLQPQHF
once	TRBD1	TRBV11-3	TRBJ2-1	TGTGCCAGCAGCTTAGATCAAACAGGGGGATGGAATGAGCAGTTCTTC	CASSLDQTGGWNEQFF
-	TRBD2	TRBV27	TRBJ2-1	TGTGCCAGCAGTTTAATACTTGGACTAGCGGGCAATGAGCAGTTCTTC	CASSLILGLAGNEQFF
-	-	TRBV7-8	TRBJ1-2	TGTGCCAGCAGCTCCACCTCCACAGGGTTGGGTCCCTATGGCTACACCTTC	CASSSTSTGLGPYGYTF
-	-	TRBV15	TRBJ2-2	TGTGCCACCAGCCCCTGGGACTCCACCGGGGAGCTGTTTTTT	CATSPWDSTGELFF
-	-	TRBV5-1	TRBJ2-3	TGCGCCAGCAGCCCTTGGACAGACAGCACAGATACGCAGTATTTT	CASSPWTDSTDTQYF
-	-	TRBV10-3	TRBJ1-2	TGTGCCATCAAAGGGGCTCAGGATGGCTACACCTTC	CAIKGAQDGYTF
-	-	TRBV6-5	TRBJ1-1	TGTGCCAGCAGGGTCGCCGAGAACACTGAAGCTTTCTTT	CASRVAENTEAFF
-	TRBD2	TRBV27	TRBJ2-7	TGTGCCAGCAGTTTACTCCCGACTAGCGGGAGGGCCCACGGGCAGTACTTC	CASSLLPTSGRAHGQYF
-	-	TRBV4-2	TRBJ2-7	TGTGCCAGCAGCCAAGGAAACAAGGGCTCCTACGAGCAGTACTTC	CASSQGNKGSYEQYF
-	TRBD2	TRBV6-1	TRBJ2-1	TGTGCCAGCAGAGCACCCGGCGGACTAGAAGGGTTCTTC	CASRAPGGLEGFF
once	TRBD1	TRBV7-3	TRBJ1-5	TGTGCCAGCAGCCCAAACAGGGGTGGCCCCCAGCATTTT	CASSPNRGGPQHF
-	-	TRBV2	TRBJ2-3	TGTGCCAGCAGCGAAGGGAGGCTCTCAGATACGCAGTATTTT	CASSEGRLSDTQYF
-	TRBD1	TRBV7-8	TRBJ2-5	TGTGCCAGCAGCTTACTACAGGGGGCGCGGGAGACCCAGTACTTC	CASSLLQGARETQYF
-	TRBD1	TRBV27	TRBJ1-2	TGTGCCAGCAGTCCGGAAACTCAGGGGGCGGCGTACTATGGCTACACCTTC	CASSPETQGAAYYGYTF
-	TRBD1	TRBV2	TRBJ1-4	TGTGCCAGCAGTGAAGGGGGACAGGAATGGGAAACTAATGAAAAACTGTTTTTT	CASSEGGQEWETNEKLFF
-	-	TRBV20-1	TRBJ1-1	TGCAGTGCCGTCTTGGTGGCTGAAGCTTTCTTT	CSAVLVAEAFF
-	-	TRBV6-6	TRBJ2-3	TGTGCCAGCAGCCACTTGGGGCCCGAAGATACGCAGTATTTT	CASSHLGPEDTQYF
-	-	TRBV19	TRBJ2-2	TGTGCCACCCTCAGCCGAGCTGAGTCCGGGGAGCTGTTTTTT	CATLSRAESGELFF
once	TRBD2	TRBV5-1	TRBJ2-5	TGCGCCAGCAGCCGCGCCAGCGGGGGGGCCGTTGAAGAGACCCAGTACTTC	CASSRASGGAVEETQYF
-	TRBD1	TRBV30	TRBJ2-2	TGTGCCTGGAATCCGGGACAGGGATACACCGGGGAGCTGTTTTTT	CAWNPGQGYTGELFF
-	TRBD2	TRBV5-1	TRBJ2-5	TGCGCCAGCAGCTTAACTAGCGGGAGCCAGGAGACCCAGTACTTC	CASSLTSGSQETQYF
-	TRBD2	TRBV7-9	TRBJ2-7	TGTGCCAGCAGCTTACGGGAGGGCGAGCAGTACTTC	CASSLREGEQYF
-	TRBD1	TRBV7-6	TRBJ2-5	TGTGCCAGCAGCCTCCGGGACAGTAAACAAGAGACCCAGTACTTC	CASSLRDSKQETQYF
-	TRBD2	TRBV27	TRBJ2-3	TGTGCCAGCAGTATGGGACTAGCCGCCCGGGGACCAGATACGCAGTATTTT	CASSMGLAARGPDTQYF
-	-	TRBV10-3	TRBJ2-7	TGTGCCATCAGCTCGGACGAGAGCTCCTACGAGCAGTACTTC	CAISSDESSYEQYF
-	TRBD1	TRBV27	TRBJ2-7	TGTGCCAGCAGTTTTGGGACAGGGTGGAACGAGCAGTACTTC	CASSFGTGWNEQYF
-	-	TRBV27	TRBJ2-7	TGTGCCAGCAGTTTAAGCGGCCAGGGGCGGAGGTCCTACGAGCAGTACTTC	CASSLSGQGRRSYEQYF
-	TRBD2	TRBV4-1	TRBJ2-3	TGCGCCAGCAGCCAAGGCTCTAGCGGTTCCGACACAGATACGCAGTATTTT	CASSQGSSGSDTDTQYF